A single sample gave rise to the 23 T cell receptor beta chains below, sequenced in a study of CD8+ T cells in alopecia areata. Treatment reported: oral pan-JAK inhibitor, 5-10 mg twice daily. Sequencing used cDNA as its template, made by extracting RNA and reverse transcribing it. This table comes from immunoSEQ multiplex PCR, and its TCRdb copy is limited to in-frame clones, with some not included. Of approximately 210,000 clones listed, about 60% are singletons. The source was CD4+ T cells sorted from blood, collected at week 4, from a patient treated with tofacitinib. Source of these receptors: a human donor with alopecia areata.

The rearrangement joins TRBV2 to TRBJ2-6; 8 bases map to TRBD1. This CDR3 spans 16 amino acids. Germline CDR1 reads SNHLY; CDR2 reads FYNNEI. V shed 4 bases and J 0 bases; nucleotides not matched to a gene: 2. The CDR3: CASSVTGGSGANVLTF. The CDR3 region has the DNA TGTGCCAGCAGTGTCACAGGGGGCTCTGGGGCCAACGTCCTGACTTTC.

The gene calls are TRBV29-1 and TRBJ2-5, with D perhaps TRBD2 (6 bases). This CDR3 is built from 11 residues. Trimming took off 8 bases at V and 4 bases at J, with 11 bases between the two ends. Germline-derived CDR1 and CDR2 are SQVTM and ANQGSEA. The CDR3 sequence: CSLREVETQYF. In DNA, the CDR3 is TGCAGCCTTAGGGAGGTAGAGACCCAGTACTTC.

Only one count was recorded for this clone. In nucleotides, the CDR3 is TGTGCCTGGAGTGTACAGGCTACTAGCGGACAGTACTTC. Amino acid sequence: CAWSVQATSGQYF. The chain couples TRBV30 to TRBJ2-7; TRBD2 matches at 8 bases. Germline CDR1 reads GTSNPN; CDR2 reads SVGIG (reference sequence). The CDR3 length is 13 residues. V dropped 0 bases and J dropped 10; count of bases not matched to a gene: 8.

The rearrangement joins TRBV7-2 to TRBJ1-2; 9 positions agree with TRBD1. V was pared by 5 bases and J by 6 bases, with 4 bases of the junction left unmatched. The length of the CDR3 is 13 residues. The germline V gene has CDR1 SGHTA and CDR2 FQGNSA. CDR3 sequence: CASSPRDRDGYTF. CDR3 nucleotides: TGTGCCAGCAGCCCTAGGGACAGGGATGGCTACACCTTC. Full variable domain (remainder filled in from reference TRBV7-2 and TRBJ1-2): GAGVSQSPSNKVTEKGKDVELRCDPISGHTALYWYRQSLGQGLEFLIYFQGNSAPDKSGLPSDRFSAERTGGSVSTLTIQRTQQEDSAVYLCASSPRDRDGYTFGSGTRLTVV.

The chain joins TRBV10-3 to TRBJ2-7, with a weak D call TRBD2 (6 bases). Trimming removed 4 bases at V and 3 bases at J, with 13 bases between. Germline lookup yields CDR1 ENHRY and CDR2 SYGVKD. This CDR3 spans 14 amino acids. CDR3 nucleotides: TGTGCCATCAGTGGATCTGGCGGGGACTACGAGCAGTACTTC. This encodes CAISGSGGDYEQYF.

This clone was recorded once. The chain joins TRBV29-1 to TRBJ2-1; D not resolved. CDR3 length: 13 residues. Trimming shortened V by 3 bases and J by 6 bases, and 12 bases separated the two germline ends. Germline CDR1 SQVTM, CDR2 ANQGSEA. The CDR3 loop reads CSVDAETPNEQFF. The CDR3 DNA reads as TGCAGCGTTGATGCCGAGACCCCCAATGAGCAGTTCTTC.

This clone showed up just a few times. The chain links TRBV28 to TRBJ1-5; D unresolved. CDR3 length equals 15 residues. CDR1 is MDHEN, CDR2 SYDVKM, per germline. Trimming pared 4 bases from V and 3 bases from J, leaving 13 bases between. CDR3: CASSSDGFYNQPQHF. Written as DNA, the CDR3 is TGTGCCAGCAGTTCGGACGGTTTCTACAATCAGCCCCAGCATTTT.

This clone was seen more than once but under ten times. This chain uses TRBV4-3 with TRBJ1-2; the D is unclear. V lost 1 base and J lost 4, with 13 bases in between. This CDR3 spans 15 amino acids. In germline, CDR1 is LGHNA, CDR2 YSLEER. CDR3 amino acids: CASSQAIQPAYGYTF. The CDR3 DNA reads TGCGCCAGCAGCCAAGCTATTCAGCCTGCCTATGGCTACACCTTC.

Only a few counts were recorded for this clone. This chain connects TRBV6-6 to TRBJ2-1, with 7 bases identical to TRBD2. The CDR3 is made up of 14 amino acids. Germline CDR1 and CDR2: MNHNY and SVGAGI (reference sequence). Trimming at V came to 7 bases and at J to 3 bases, leaving 6 bases not matched to a gene. CDR3 residues: CASNYGGGYNEQFF. For the CDR3, the DNA is TGTGCCAGCAACTATGGCGGGGGCTACAATGAGCAGTTCTTC.

The gene calls are TRBV29-1 and TRBJ2-5; 7 positions match TRBD2. Per germline, CDR1 SQVTM and CDR2 ANQGSEA. The ends lost 7 bases at V and 5 bases at J; junction bases unmatched: 10. CDR3 length equals 13 residues. CDR3 residues: CSGSLAVGETQYF. CDR3 coding DNA: TGCAGCGGTTCTCTAGCGGTCGGGGAGACCCAGTACTTC.

The chain is built from TRBV7-9 and TRBJ2-3; D is undetermined. The germline CDR1 and CDR2 sequences are SEHNR and FQNEAQ (reference sequence). V was trimmed by 5 bases and J by 1 base, leaving 16 bases between them. The CDR3 covers 16 residues. The CDR3 region is CASSDQSRVGTDTQYF. The CDR3 bases are TGTGCCAGCAGCGACCAGTCTAGGGTCGGCACAGATACGCAGTATTTT. Full variable domain (remainder filled in from reference TRBV7-9 and TRBJ2-3): DTGVSQNPRHKITKRGQNVTFRCDPISEHNRLYWYRQTLGQGPEFLTYFQNEAQLEKSRLLSDRFSAERPKGSFSTLEIQRTEQGDSAMYLCASSDQSRVGTDTQYFGPGTRLTVL.

This clone was detected ten times or more. The chain joins TRBV6-4 to TRBJ2-2, with D perhaps TRBD2 (5 bases). Germline values: CDR1 MRHNA, CDR2 SNTAGT. There are 14 residues in the CDR3. V was clipped by 4 bases and J by 3 bases, with 9 bases between them. The DNA for the CDR3 is TGTGCCAGCAGTGGGGAGTCTCACACCGGGGAGCTGTTTTTT. Translation: CASSGESHTGELFF.

The genes are TRBV9 and TRBJ2-3; D gene unclear. The CDR3 totals 13 residues. Between the trimmed V and J ends, which lost 4 bases and 10 bases, there was a span of 16 bases. Germline loops: CDR1 SGDLS, CDR2 YYNGEE. CDR3 sequence: CASSIRWGDAQYF. The DNA for the CDR3 is TGTGCCAGCAGCATACGCTGGGGTGACGCGCAGTATTTT.

The chain uses TRBV6-5 and TRBJ2-5, with TRBD2 matching 7 bases. CDR1 MNHEY and CDR2 SVGAGI come from the germline V gene. Germline trimming cut 2 bases from V and 6 bases from J; bases unmatched to any gene: 12. CDR3 length equals 16 residues. CDR3 nucleotide sequence: TGTGCCAGCAGTTACAGTTCGGGAGGAGGGGTGAAGACCCAGTACTTC. This translates into CASSYSSGGGVKTQYF.

The sample holds a few counts of this clone. The V gene is TRBV29-1, the J gene TRBJ2-5, with D possibly TRBD1 on 6 matching bases. The germline V gene has CDR1 SQVTM and CDR2 ANQGSEA. The length of the CDR3 is 11 residues. Here the CDR3 reads CSPGAGETQYF. CDR3 DNA: TGCAGTCCAGGGGCGGGAGAGACCCAGTACTTC.

This clone appeared a few times. This chain joins TRBV2 and TRBJ2-1; a weak D match, TRBD1 (5 bases). This CDR3 has 14 amino acids. Germline V gene sequence: CDR1 SNHLY, CDR2 FYNNEI. V was shortened by 7 bases and J by 0 bases, with 10 bases between the two germline ends. CDR3 amino acids: CASKGVSSYNEQFF. Written as DNA, the CDR3 is TGTGCCAGCAAAGGGGTGAGCTCCTACAATGAGCAGTTCTTC.

The chain is built from TRBV29-1 and TRBJ2-3; 7 bases line up with TRBD1. The CDR3 totals 14 residues. In germline, CDR1 is SQVTM, CDR2 ANQGSEA. Losses at the gene ends were 4 bases for V and 3 bases for J; bases not matched to a gene: 7. The CDR3 DNA reads as TGCAGCGTTGGTGAGGGGGCGTTGACAGATACGCAGTATTTT. This encodes CSVGEGALTDTQYF.

This chain joins TRBV29-1 and TRBJ2-6, with 8 bases lining up with TRBD1. Trimming took 4 bases from V and 0 from J; bases not matched to a gene: 5. Germline CDR1 is SQVTM and CDR2 is ANQGSEA. The CDR3 runs to 16 residues. CDR3 residues: CSVGLDRVSGANVLTF. In nucleotides, the CDR3 is TGCAGCGTTGGACTGGACAGGGTCTCTGGGGCCAACGTCCTGACTTTC.

The rearrangement joins TRBV7-2 to TRBJ1-4; D gene uncertain. Trimming shortened V by 5 bases and J by 2 bases, and 9 bases separated the two germline ends. Looked up from germline, CDR1 is SGHTA and CDR2 is FQGNSA. The CDR3 loop spans 14 amino acids. The chain's CDR3 is CASSAGVTNEKLFF. Here the CDR3 DNA reads TGTGCCAGCAGCGCCGGGGTTACTAATGAAAAACTGTTTTTT.

The rearrangement links TRBV9 to TRBJ1-1; D call uncertain. The CDR3 runs 14 residues. CDR1 and CDR2 (germline): SGDLS, YYNGEE. V lost 0 bases and J lost 1, with 7 bases in between. For the CDR3, the DNA is TGTGCCAGCAGCGTAGTCAGTGAGAACACTGAAGCTTTCTTT. Amino acids: CASSVVSENTEAFF.

The genes are TRBV4-2 and TRBJ1-5; tentative D call: TRBD1 (6 bases). The germline gives CDR1 LGHNA, CDR2 YNFKEQ. Trimming pared 6 bases from V and 7 bases from J, leaving 16 bases between. The length of the CDR3 is 14 residues. CDR3 sequence reads: CASSKQGLNQPQHF. CDR3 in DNA: TGTGCCAGCAGTAAACAGGGATTAAACCAGCCCCAGCATTTT.

CDR3 sequence: CASSLTYQDYGYTF. In nucleotides, the CDR3 is TGTGCCAGCAGCCTTACTTATCAGGACTATGGCTACACCTTC. V and J are TRBV7-9 and TRBJ1-2; D is ambiguous. The CDR3 spans 14 residues. Germline assignment: CDR1 SEHNR and CDR2 FQNEAQ (reference sequence). V lost 5 bases, J lost 3 bases, and 13 bases lay in between.

The CDR3, as DNA: TGTGCCTGGAGTGTACGGTACAGGGGTGCCGGGGAGCTGTTTTTT. Translating it yields CAWSVRYRGAGELFF. The chain carries TRBV30 and TRBJ2-2; 7 bases are shared with TRBD1. Per germline, CDR1 GTSNPN and CDR2 SVGIG (reference sequence). V lost 0 bases, J lost 6 bases, and 7 bases stayed unmatched. The CDR3 is 15 residues long.